This T cell receptor beta chain was recovered during a study of T cells after posttransplantation cyclophosphamide. Sequencing was performed with immunoSEQ multiplex PCR; in TCRdb, only in-frame clones are kept and a portion is missing. In the table there are fewer than 55,000 clones, 94% of which are singletons. Study results and caveats: Blood and skin or GI T cell repertoires showed limited TRB overlap.

CDR3 length equals 15 residues. From germline, CDR1 is SGHRS and CDR2 YFSETQ. V was pared by 3 bases and J by 4 bases, with 2 bases of the junction left unmatched. Turning to this clone: Its cognate antigen is unknown.

The sample was PBMCs. The chain recombines TRBV5-1 with TRBJ2-2; 11 nucleotides agree with TRBD1. The clonotype was recovered from a woman aged 25 to 39 in good health and a related stem cell transplant donor. CDR3 sequence: CASSSGTGGTGELFF. The CDR3 DNA reads TGCGCCAGCAGCTCCGGGACAGGGGGCACCGGGGAGCTGTTTTTT.